This entry lists 8 T cell receptor beta chains sequenced from one sample in a study of preoperative IRX-2 immunotherapy in early breast cancer. Treatment here: preoperative locoregional IRX-2 cytokine immunotherapy. Here immunoSEQ multiplex PCR was the method, and the copy in TCRdb shows in-frame clones only, minus some. The table has tens of thousands of clones, 70% to 85% seen once; the top ten hold about 3.3%. Collection took place from a patient treated with IRX-2 immunotherapy. The receptors here all came from a human donor with breast cancer.

This sequence joins TRBV6-8 and TRBJ2-3, with 11 bases aligning to TRBD1. Germline V gives CDR1 MNHGY, CDR2 SAAAGT. CDR3 length: 15 residues. V shed 10 bases, J shed 0 bases, and the junction held 6 bases outside the gene matches. DNA for the CDR3: TGTGCCATCAGGGACAGGGGGTCTAGCACAGATACGCAGTATTTT. Protein product: CAIRDRGSSTDTQYF.

The chain carries TRBV10-2 and TRBJ1-5; 9 nucleotides agree with TRBD1. CDR1 and CDR2 (germline): WSHSY, SAAADI. The CDR3 has 14 residues. Trimming at V came to 10 bases and at J to 6 bases, leaving 10 bases not matched to a gene. Here the CDR3 reads CATPTGGIAQPQHF. The CDR3 coding sequence is TGCGCCACCCCGACAGGGGGTATCGCTCAGCCCCAGCATTTT.

V and J are TRBV7-1 and TRBJ2-5; D remains unclear. TRBV7-1 counts as an open reading frame of uncertain function. The CDR3 has 13 residues. V lost 3 bases and J 1 base, leaving 6 bases between the germline ends. CDR3 DNA: TGTGCCAGCAGCTCCGTACCCCAAGAGACCCAGTACTTC. Amino acids: CASSSVPQETQYF.

The chain employs TRBV7-7 and TRBJ1-3; possible D gene TRBD1, 5 bases. Germline values: CDR1 SSHAT, CDR2 FNYEAQ (reference sequence). V lost 5 bases, J lost 0 bases, and 11 bases lay in between. The CDR3 is made up of 15 amino acids. This CDR3 is CASSAPGYSGNTIYF. CDR3 DNA: TGTGCCAGCAGCGCGCCAGGGTACTCTGGAAACACCATATATTTT.

The chain is built from TRBV11-3 and TRBJ2-2, with TRBD2 matching 10 bases. The germline CDR1 and CDR2 sequences are SGHNT and YENEEA. Losses at the gene ends were 5 bases for V and 6 bases for J; bases not matched to a gene: 9. CDR3 length equals 16 residues. The CDR3 region has the DNA TGTGCCAGCAGCAGACCCGGGACTAGCGTTTCCGGGGAGCTGTTTTTT. Translating gives CASSRPGTSVSGELFF. The full variable domain, its missing parts supplied by reference TRBV11-3 and TRBJ2-2, is EAGVVQSPRYKIIEKKQPVAFWCNPISGHNTLYWYLQNLGQGPELLIRYENEEAVDDSQLPKDRFSAERLKGVDSTLKIQPAELGDSAVYLCASSRPGTSVSGELFFGEGSRLTVL.

The chain recombines TRBV11-3 with TRBJ1-1; D is unclear. The CDR3 is 14 amino acids. Per the germline V gene, CDR1 is SGHNT and CDR2 is YENEEA. V gave up 5 bases and J gave up 2 bases, with 12 bases separating them. The CDR3 bases are TGTGCCAGCAGCCAAGGTTACAGAAACACTGAAGCTTTCTTT. The encoded protein is CASSQGYRNTEAFF.

V is TRBV18 and J is TRBJ1-4; D unresolved. Germline-derived CDR1 and CDR2 are KGHSH and LQKENI. V lost 2 bases and J lost 8, with 15 bases in between. This CDR3 contains 15 residues. This CDR3 is CASSPYGPTSEKLFF. The CDR3 nucleotides are TGTGCCAGCTCACCATACGGTCCCACGAGCGAAAAACTGTTTTTT.

This clone was picked up a small number of times. The chain recombines TRBV11-3 with TRBJ1-2; no reliable D call. From germline, CDR1 is SGHNT and CDR2 YENEEA. CDR3 length: 14 amino acids. V lost 5 bases, J lost 4 bases, and 14 bases lay in between. The CDR3 is CASSHRAYGYGYTF. CDR3 nucleotides: TGTGCCAGCAGCCACCGGGCATACGGCTATGGCTACACCTTC.